These 22 T cell receptor beta chains came from one sample sequenced in a study of blood T cell repertoires in COVID-19. Assay used: immunoSEQ multiplex PCR; TCRdb lists only in-frame clones, some missing. Here the sample spans approximately 100,000 clones, around 84% being singletons. Sequenced sample: peripheral blood. All receptors derive from a human donor in a cohort sampled during active COVID-19.

The chain is built from TRBV19 and TRBJ2-7; perhaps TRBD2 as D (6 bases). The CDR3 totals 15 residues. CDR1 and CDR2 from the germline V gene are LNHDA and SQIVND (reference sequence). V lost 2 bases and J 3 bases, leaving 14 bases between the germline ends. The CDR3 reads CASSIRDSSIYEQYF. CDR3 DNA sequence: TGTGCCAGTAGTATACGGGACTCCTCTATCTACGAGCAGTACTTC.

J is TRBJ1-1 and V is TRBV7-9; D is undetermined. The CDR3 consists of 14 residues. The germline V and J ends were trimmed by 1 base and 0 bases, with 6 bases remaining between them. Germline V gene lookup returns CDR1 SEHNR and CDR2 FQNEAQ (reference sequence). The DNA of the CDR3 is TGTGCCAGCAGCTTAGGGCGGCTGAACACTGAAGCTTTCTTT. It encodes CASSLGRLNTEAFF.

This clone was detected once. The rearrangement uses TRBV3-1 (or the pseudogene TRBV3-2) and TRBJ2-5, with 7 nucleotides matching TRBD1. Germline V gene data show CDR1 as LGHDT and CDR2 as YNNKEL (reference sequence). With V trimmed by 3 bases and J by 5 bases, 3 bases remained unmatched. This CDR3 contains 13 residues. The CDR3 bases are TGTGCCAGCAGCCAGACAGGGTCGGAGACCCAGTACTTC. The encoded protein is CASSQTGSETQYF.

The rearrangement joins TRBV19 to TRBJ1-5; 8 bases agree with TRBD1. With V trimmed by 7 bases and J by 7 bases, 15 bases remained unmatched. In germline, CDR1 is LNHDA, CDR2 SQIVND (reference sequence). The CDR3 has 16 residues. Written as DNA, the CDR3 is TGTGCCAGTAAGAAACTGGGACAGGCCACCGGGCAGCCCCAGCATTTT. Its translation is CASKKLGQATGQPQHF.

Here the CDR3 DNA reads TGTGCCAGCAGTTCTCGGAGGAGCTCCTACGAGCAGTACTTC. This sequence encodes CASSSRRSSYEQYF. This chain links TRBV6-2 or TRBV6-3 with TRBJ2-7; tentative D call: TRBD2 (5 bases). The germline CDR1 and CDR2 sequences are MNHEY and SVGEGT. The germline V and J ends were trimmed by 4 bases and 0 bases, with 10 bases remaining between them. CDR3 size: 14 residues.

V and J are TRBV5-1 and TRBJ2-3; 10 bases map to TRBD2. This CDR3 is 15 amino acids long. V shed 2 bases and J 1 base; nucleotides not matched to a gene: 1. Germline values: CDR1 SGHRS, CDR2 YFSETQ. The CDR3 nucleotides are TGCGCCAGCAGCTTCGGGACTAGCGGCACAGATACGCAGTATTTT. It translates to CASSFGTSGTDTQYF.

The chain has TRBV3-1 (or the pseudogene TRBV3-2) and TRBJ1-3; D gene ambiguous. The CDR3 is made up of 12 amino acids. Deletions cut 10 bases from V and 0 bases from J, with 7 bases between. Germline V gene sequence: CDR1 LGHDT, CDR2 YNNKEL (reference sequence). CDR3 nucleotide sequence: TGTGCCACCCGGGACTCTGGAAACACCATATATTTT. It translates to CATRDSGNTIYF.

This chain joins TRBV6-6 and TRBJ2-2, with 7 bases fitting TRBD1. With V trimmed by 6 bases and J by 0 bases, 16 bases remained unmatched. From germline, CDR1 is MNHNY and CDR2 SVGAGI (reference sequence). CDR3 length: 19 residues. The CDR3 DNA is TGTGCCAGCAGCTTTCCAAGGGGGCCAGCTCTCGCGAACACCGGGGAGCTGTTTTTT. This gives the protein CASSFPRGPALANTGELFF.

About this clone itself: The sample carries other DNA sequences with the same CDR3. The V and J genes are TRBV6-2 or TRBV6-3 and TRBJ1-2; 8 nucleotides match TRBD1. J was trimmed by 5 bases and V by 5 bases; bases with no gene match: 4. This CDR3 is built from 13 residues. The germline gives CDR1 MNHEY, CDR2 SVGEGT. This chain's CDR3 is CASSRTGGYGYTF. The DNA for the CDR3 is TGTGCCAGCAGTCGTACAGGGGGGTATGGCTACACCTTC.

The V gene is TRBV5-1, the J gene TRBJ1-2; no firm D call. The V end was cut by 0 bases, the J end by 6 bases, with 15 bases between. Looked up from germline, CDR1 is SGHRS and CDR2 is YFSETQ. The CDR3 totals 15 residues. In DNA, the CDR3 is TGCGCCAGCAGCTTGGCCGACATGGCCCGAGATGGCTACACCTTC. Translation gives CASSLADMARDGYTF.

DNA for the CDR3: TGCGCCAGCAGCCAAGACGCGTGGGGAGGAGTTAACTATGGCTACACCTTC. Amino acids: CASSQDAWGGVNYGYTF. The chain carries TRBV4-3 and TRBJ1-2; the D is unclear. CDR1 and CDR2 from the germline V gene are LGHNA and YSLEER. The CDR3 has 17 amino acids. V lost 0 bases, J lost 1 base, and 15 bases lay in between.

The chain is built from TRBV6-2 or TRBV6-3 and TRBJ1-1, with D maybe TRBD1 (6 bases). V was pared by 3 bases and J by 2 bases, with 10 bases between. Germline V gives CDR1 MNHEY, CDR2 SVGEGT. The CDR3 is 14 amino acids. This chain's CDR3 is CASSYAGANTEAFF. The DNA of the CDR3 is TGTGCCAGCAGTTATGCAGGGGCCAACACTGAAGCTTTCTTT.

The V gene is TRBV5-4, the J gene TRBJ2-7; 10 nucleotides match TRBD1. From germline, CDR1 is SGHNT and CDR2 YYREEE (reference sequence). The CDR3 has 16 amino acids. Trimming at V came to 3 bases and at J to 0 bases, leaving 6 bases not matched to a gene. The CDR3 DNA is TGTGCCAGCAGCTCATCCGGGACAGGGGTCTCCTACGAGCAGTACTTC. It encodes CASSSSGTGVSYEQYF.

This chain links TRBV3-1 (or the pseudogene TRBV3-2) with TRBJ1-1; tentative D call: TRBD1 (5 bases). The germline CDR1 and CDR2 sequences are LGHDT and YNNKEL (reference sequence). Trimming pared 2 bases from V and 1 base from J, leaving 14 bases between. This CDR3 has 16 residues. CDR3 bases: TGTGCCAGCAGCCAAACAGCAGACAGCACGAACACTGAAGCTTTCTTT. Translating gives CASSQTADSTNTEAFF.

This clone was counted once. The chain has TRBV12-3 or TRBV12-4 and TRBJ2-3, with 7 nucleotides matching TRBD2. The CDR3 consists of 13 residues. V shed 4 bases, J shed 4 bases, and the junction held 2 bases outside the gene matches. CDR3 region: CASSSLAADTQYF. CDR3 nucleotides: TGTGCCAGCAGTTCCCTAGCGGCAGATACGCAGTATTTT.

The sample holds many counts of this clone. The chain joins TRBV27 to TRBJ2-6, with D possibly matching TRBD1 (5 bases). The CDR3 has 16 residues. Deletions cut 4 bases from V and 4 bases from J, with 14 bases between. Germline V lookup: CDR1 MNHEY, CDR2 SMNVEV (reference sequence). The CDR3 bases are TGTGCCAGCAGTTCCCCCGTGGGGCCCGGGGCCAACGTCCTGACTTTC. This gives the protein CASSSPVGPGANVLTF. The variable domain in full, with the rest retrieved from reference TRBV27 and TRBJ2-6, is EAQVTQNPRYLITVTGKKLTVTCSQNMNHEYMSWYRQDPGLGLRQIYYSMNVEVTDKGDVPEGYKVSRKEKRNFPLILESPSPNQTSLYFCASSSPVGPGANVLTFGAGSRLTVL.

This clone was seen ten or more times. This chain links TRBV28 with TRBJ1-3; D call uncertain. This CDR3 has 15 amino acids. Trimming pared 2 bases from V and 8 bases from J, leaving 16 bases between. In germline, CDR1 is MDHEN, CDR2 SYDVKM. CDR3: CASSLGSGSRDTIYF. In nucleotides, the CDR3 is TGTGCCAGCAGTTTAGGGTCTGGGAGTAGGGACACCATATATTTT.

This sequence joins TRBV18 and TRBJ1-1; TRBD1 matches 11 bases. This CDR3 is built from 16 residues. Trimming cost V 2 bases and J 5 bases; bases outside gene matches: 7. CDR1 is KGHSH, CDR2 LQKENI, per germline. The CDR3: CASSPSYGQGATEAFF. CDR3 DNA: TGTGCCAGCTCACCAAGTTATGGACAGGGGGCAACTGAAGCTTTCTTT.

This clone was detected once. The genes are TRBV28 and TRBJ2-5; D is uncertain. The CDR3 sequence is 16 residues long. CDR1 and CDR2 from the germline V gene are MDHEN and SYDVKM. With 2 bases removed from V and 2 bases from J, the gap between germline ends came to 15 bases. CDR3 DNA: TGTGCCAGCAGTTTAGTTTTGGGCCGCCGACAAGAGACCCAGTACTTC. Translated: CASSLVLGRRQETQYF. The variable domain in full, with the rest retrieved from reference TRBV28 and TRBJ2-5, is DVKVTQSSRYLVKRTGEKVFLECVQDMDHENMFWYRQDPGLGLRLIYFSYDVKMKEKGDIPEGYSVSREKKERFSLILESASTNQTSMYLCASSLVLGRRQETQYFGPGTRLLVL.

The chain uses TRBV18 and TRBJ1-6; D remains ambiguous. Germline lookup yields CDR1 KGHSH and CDR2 LQKENI. Trimming stripped 4 bases from V and 7 bases from J, with 17 bases between. The length of the CDR3 is 16 residues. CDR3 amino acids: CASSQMTRPENSPLHF. The CDR3 DNA reads TGTGCCAGCTCACAGATGACGCGCCCGGAGAATTCACCCCTCCACTTT.

The chain combines TRBV28 with TRBJ1-5; 9 positions match TRBD1. CDR1 is MDHEN, CDR2 SYDVKM, per germline. With 6 bases clipped from V and 5 bases from J, the junction kept 11 bases outside the gene matches. The CDR3 runs to 16 residues. The CDR3 DNA follows: TGTGCCAGCAGAGAATCCGGGACAGGGCCATATCAGCCCCAGCATTTT. It specifies CASRESGTGPYQPQHF.

There are a few counts of this clone. The chain is built from TRBV5-4 and TRBJ2-7, with 7 bases matching TRBD2. V gave up 3 bases and J gave up 1 base; unmatched junction bases: 7. This CDR3 is built from 15 residues. The germline CDR1 and CDR2 sequences are SGHNT and YYREEE (reference sequence). CDR3 DNA sequence: TGTGCCAGCAGCTCGGCGGGGGAATCTTCCTACGAGCAGTACTTC. This codes for CASSSAGESSYEQYF.